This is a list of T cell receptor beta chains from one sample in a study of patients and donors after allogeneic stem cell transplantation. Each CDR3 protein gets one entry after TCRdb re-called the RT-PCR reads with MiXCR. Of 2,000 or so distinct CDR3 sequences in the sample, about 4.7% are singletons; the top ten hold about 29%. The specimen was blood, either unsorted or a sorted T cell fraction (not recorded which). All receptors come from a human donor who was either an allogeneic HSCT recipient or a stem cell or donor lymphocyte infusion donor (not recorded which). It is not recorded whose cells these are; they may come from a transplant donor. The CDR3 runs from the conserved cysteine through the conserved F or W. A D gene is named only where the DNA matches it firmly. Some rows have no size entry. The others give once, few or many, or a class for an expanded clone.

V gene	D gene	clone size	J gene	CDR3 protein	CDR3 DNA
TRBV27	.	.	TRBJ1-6	CASSRARDSPLHF	TGTGCCAGCAGCCGCGCGAGGGACTCACCCCTCCACTTT
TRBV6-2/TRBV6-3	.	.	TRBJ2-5	CASSYSMPQATQYF	TGTGCCAGCAGTTACTCGATGCCCCAAGCGACCCAGTACTTC
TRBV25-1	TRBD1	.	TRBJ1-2	CASGQGNYGYTF	TGTGCCAGCGGACAGGGAAACTATGGCTACACCTTC
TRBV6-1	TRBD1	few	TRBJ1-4	CASSASGQGNEKLFF	TGTGCCAGCAGTGCCTCGGGACAGGGGAATGAAAAACTGTTTTTT
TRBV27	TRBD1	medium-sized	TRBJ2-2	CASSFYAGGNTGELFF	TGTGCCAGCAGTTTCTACGCAGGGGGGAACACCGGGGAGCTGTTTTTT
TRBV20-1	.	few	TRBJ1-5	CSAREGTGNEPQHF	TGCAGTGCTAGGGAGGGGACTGGGAATGAGCCCCAGCATTTT
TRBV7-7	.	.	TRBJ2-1	CASSFTSRNEQFF	TGTGCTAGCAGCTTTACGTCGAGGAATGAGCAGTTCTTC
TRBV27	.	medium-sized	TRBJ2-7	CASSFGGSGTYEQYF	TGTGCCAGCAGTTTCGGAGGGAGTGGCACCTACGAGCAGTACTTC
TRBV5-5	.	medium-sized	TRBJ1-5	CASSLTGTSNQPQHF	TGTGCCAGCAGCTTGACAGGGACAAGCAATCAGCCCCAGCATTTT
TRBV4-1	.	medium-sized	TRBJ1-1	CASSQKSTENTEAFF	TGCGCCAGCAGCCAAAAGTCGACTGAGAACACTGAAGCTTTCTTT
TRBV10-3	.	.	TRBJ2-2	CAISEPGATTGELFF	TGTGCCATCAGTGAGCCCGGGGCCACCACCGGGGAGCTGTTTTTT
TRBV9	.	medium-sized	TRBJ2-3	CASSANPTSTDTQYF	TGTGCCAGCAGCGCCAATCCTACTAGCACAGATACGCAGTATTTT
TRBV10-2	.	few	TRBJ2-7	CASREKLRLSYEQYF	TGCGCCAGCAGGGAAAAACTCCGCTTAAGCTACGAGCAGTACTTC
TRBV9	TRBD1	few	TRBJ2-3	CASSQTQDRGNTDTQYF	TGTGCCAGCAGCCAAACGCAGGACAGGGGTAACACAGATACGCAGTATTTT
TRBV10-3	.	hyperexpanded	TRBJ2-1	CAISVGNEQFF	TGTGCCATCAGTGTTGGGAATGAGCAGTTCTTC
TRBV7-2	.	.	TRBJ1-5	CASSLSGNQPQHF	TGTGCCAGCAGCTTATCCGGGAATCAGCCCCAGCATTTT
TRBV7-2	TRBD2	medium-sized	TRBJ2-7	CASSFTGGGYEQYF	TGTGCCAGCAGCTTCACGGGAGGGGGGTACGAGCAGTACTTC
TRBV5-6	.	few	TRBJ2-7	CASSLRYEQYF	TGTGCCAGCAGCTTGAGGTACGAGCAGTACTTC
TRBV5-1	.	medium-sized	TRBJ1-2	CASSLGRDTVDGYTF	TGCGCCAGCAGCTTGGGCCGGGACACGGTGGATGGCTACACCTTC
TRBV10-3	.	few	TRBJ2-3	CAISYTDTQYF	TGTGCCATCAGCTACACAGATACGCAGTATTTT
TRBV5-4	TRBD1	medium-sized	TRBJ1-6	CASSPLGTGGYNSPLHF	TGTGCCAGCAGCCCCCTGGGGACAGGGGGCTATAATTCACCCCTCCACTTT
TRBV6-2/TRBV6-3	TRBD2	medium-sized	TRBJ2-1	CASSYSPAGGLYNEQFF	TGTGCCAGCAGTTACTCACCCGCGGGAGGACTGTACAATGAGCAGTTCTTC
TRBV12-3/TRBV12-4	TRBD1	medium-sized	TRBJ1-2	CASRVTGHYGYTF	TGTGCCAGCAGGGTGACAGGGCACTATGGCTACACCTTC
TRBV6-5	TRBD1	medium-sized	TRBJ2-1	CASSYSDRGPYNEQFF	TGTGCCAGCAGTTACTCCGACAGGGGCCCCTACAATGAGCAGTTCTTC
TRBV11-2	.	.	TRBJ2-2	CASSPAVSGELFF	TGTGCCAGCAGCCCCGCAGTGTCCGGGGAGCTGTTTTTT
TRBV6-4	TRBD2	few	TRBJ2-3	CASSQELAGTDTQYF	TGTGCCAGCAGTCAAGAACTAGCGGGAACAGATACGCAGTATTTT
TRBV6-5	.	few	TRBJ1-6	CASSVTGFPLHF	TGTGCCAGCAGTGTCACCGGTTTTCCCCTCCACTTT
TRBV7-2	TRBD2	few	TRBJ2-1	CASSTGLAGYNEQFF	TGTGCCAGCAGTACGGGACTAGCGGGCTACAATGAGCAGTTCTTC
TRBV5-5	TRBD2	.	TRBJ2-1	CASRLAGVSYNEQFF	TGTGCCAGCAGACTAGCGGGAGTGAGCTACAATGAGCAGTTCTTC
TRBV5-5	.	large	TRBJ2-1	CASSLMEIGHEQFF	TGTGCCAGCAGCTTGATGGAGATTGGGCATGAGCAGTTCTTC
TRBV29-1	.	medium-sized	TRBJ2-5	CSVAVSSQETQYF	TGCAGCGTTGCCGTATCGTCCCAAGAGACCCAGTACTTC
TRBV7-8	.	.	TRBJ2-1	CASSLRSEQFF	TGTGCCAGCAGCTTAAGGTCTGAGCAGTTCTTC
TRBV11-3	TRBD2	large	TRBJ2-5	CASSFSGLAGETQYF	TGTGCCAGCAGCTTCTCCGGACTAGCGGGAGAGACCCAGTACTTC
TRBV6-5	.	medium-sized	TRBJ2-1	CASASIGGQFF	TGTGCCAGCGCCTCAATTGGAGGTCAGTTCTTC
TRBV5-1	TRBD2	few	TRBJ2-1	CASGPGLVGNEQFF	TGCGCCAGCGGGCCGGGACTAGTTGGAAATGAGCAGTTCTTC
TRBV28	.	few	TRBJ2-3	CASGQSGVTSTDTQYF	TGTGCCAGCGGTCAATCTGGCGTCACTAGCACAGATACGCAGTATTTT
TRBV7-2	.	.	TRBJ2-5	CASSFTRNQETQYF	TGTGCCAGCAGCTTCACACGAAACCAAGAGACCCAGTACTTC
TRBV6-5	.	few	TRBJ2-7	CASSSRDTFSPEQYF	TGTGCCAGCAGTTCCCGGGACACCTTCTCTCCCGAGCAGTACTTC
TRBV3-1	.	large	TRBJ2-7	CASSQDGNGYEQYF	TGTGCCAGCAGCCAAGATGGCAACGGCTACGAGCAGTACTTC
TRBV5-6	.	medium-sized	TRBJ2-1	CASRARSEQFF	TGTGCCAGCAGGGCTAGGAGTGAGCAGTTCTTC
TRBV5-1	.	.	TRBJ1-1	CASNSQSTATEAFF	TGCGCCAGCAACTCCCAGAGTACGGCCACTGAAGCTTTCTTT
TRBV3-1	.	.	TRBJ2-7	CASSPYRDYEQYF	TGTGCCAGCAGCCCCTACAGGGACTACGAGCAGTACTTC
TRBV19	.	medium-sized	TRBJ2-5	CASSSARRQETQYF	TGTGCCAGTAGTTCCGCCCGGAGGCAAGAGACCCAGTACTTC
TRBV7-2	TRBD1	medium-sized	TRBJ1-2	CASSLVQGADGYTF	TGTGCCAGCAGCTTAGTACAGGGGGCCGATGGCTACACCTTC
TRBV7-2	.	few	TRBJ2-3	CASSLGYKDTQYF	TGTGCCAGCAGCTTAGGGTACAAAGATACGCAGTATTTT
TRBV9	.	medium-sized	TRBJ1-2	CASSVGVGLANYGYTF	TGTGCCAGCAGCGTAGGAGTGGGACTCGCAAACTATGGCTACACCTTC
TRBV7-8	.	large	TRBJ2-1	CASSFAGHNEQFF	TGTGCCAGCAGCTTCGCAGGGCACAATGAGCAGTTCTTC
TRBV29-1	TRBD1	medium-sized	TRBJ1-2	CSVKPGQGGYTF	TGCAGCGTTAAACCGGGACAGGGAGGCTACACCTTC
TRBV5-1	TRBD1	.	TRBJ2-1	CARSTGQPYNEQFF	TGCGCCAGAAGCACGGGACAGCCATACAATGAGCAGTTCTTC